These 10 T cell receptor beta chains were all obtained from the same sample, sequenced in a study of metastatic and nonmetastatic thyroid tumors. Using MiXCR, TCRdb re-called clones from the PCR reads. The sample lists approximately 20,000 clones, 28% occurring once. Patients underwent thyroid surgery, and none had received any treatment before it. Sequences were obtained from tumor tissue. The source of these receptors is a female donor with papillary thyroid cancer or a benign thyroid nodule (not recorded which). Some clones in this sample may be carry-over from other donors' samples.

This clone was seen ten or more times. A clone one base away is much larger, so this may be a read error. V gene TRBV18 combines with J gene TRBJ2-6; D call uncertain. This CDR3 has 12 residues. The V gene's germline CDR1 is KGHSH and CDR2 LQKENI. CDR3 sequence: CASPPGANVLTF. The DNA of the CDR3 is TGTGCCAGCCCACCTGGGGCCAACGTCCTGACTTTC.

Remarks on this clone: The conserved closing phenylalanine or tryptophan is absent in this CDR3, likely reflecting a read error. The chain carries TRBV6-1 and TRBJ1-2, with 10 bases identical to TRBD1. CDR3 length: 15 amino acids. Germline values: CDR1 MNHNS, CDR2 SASEGT. Trimming removed 5 bases from V and 8 bases from J; junction bases left unmatched: 11. The CDR3, as DNA: TGTGCCAGCAGTTCACCGGGACAGGGGCGTTACGGCTACACCCTC. Residues: CASSSPGQGRYGYTL.

Many counts were recorded for this clone. This rearrangement joins TRBV4-2 to TRBJ2-7, with 13 bases that match TRBD2. In germline, CDR1 is LGHNA, CDR2 YNFKEQ. The junction had 9 bases not matched to a gene; V was cut back by 3 bases and J by 7 bases. The length of the CDR3 is 16 residues. CDR3 nucleotide sequence: TGTGCCAGCAGCCACACACTAGCGGGAGGGCTCGGGGAGCAGTACTTC. This sequence encodes CASSHTLAGGLGEQYF.

There are many counts of this clone. This may arise from a read error, as a much more abundant clone is one base away. The chain uses TRBV6-5 and TRBJ2-3; unclear D gene. CDR1 and CDR2 (germline): MNHEY, SVGAGI. CDR3 length equals 12 residues. The V end lost 4 bases, the J end lost 6 bases, and 8 bases lay between the germline ends. The CDR3 sequence is CASSWGGDTQYF. Here the CDR3 DNA reads TGTGCCAGCAGTTGGGGTGGTGATACGCAGTATTTT.

This clone was seen repeatedly, ten times or more. The V gene is TRBV19, the J gene TRBJ2-5, with 7 bases aligning to TRBD2. This CDR3 is 15 amino acids long. Losses at the gene ends were 7 bases for V and 1 base for J; bases not matched to a gene: 9. From germline, CDR1 is LNHDA and CDR2 SQIVND (reference sequence). The DNA of the CDR3 is TGTGCCAGTAACCGGGGAGGGGTTGGCCAAGAGACCCAGTACTTC. Its translation is CASNRGGVGQETQYF.

This clone has only a few counts. The chain couples TRBV28 to TRBJ2-1; 9 bases fit TRBD1. From germline, CDR1 is MDHEN and CDR2 SYDVKM. J was trimmed by 7 bases and V by 6 bases; bases with no gene match: 10. CDR3 length: 15 residues. The CDR3 here is CASSSTGGVRNEQFF. In DNA form, the CDR3 reads TGTGCCAGCAGCTCTACAGGGGGCGTTAGGAATGAGCAGTTCTTC.

The chain has TRBV6-1 and TRBJ2-7; D unresolved. This CDR3 is 11 amino acids long. Trimming cost V 9 bases and J 13 bases, with 19 bases left between them. Germline CDR1 is MNHNS and CDR2 is SASEGT. CDR3 residues: CASSPPGDHYF. The CDR3 coding sequence is TGTGCCAGTAGTCCCCCGGGTGATCATTACTTC.

This clone was observed many times. This rearrangement joins TRBV7-9 to TRBJ2-1; D might be TRBD2 (5 bases). The CDR3 consists of 16 residues. Germline V lookup: CDR1 SEHNR, CDR2 FQNEAQ (reference sequence). Trimming removed 5 bases at V and 7 bases at J, with 21 bases between. CDR3 in DNA: TGTGCCAGCAGCCGCACTAGAGGGTCCGGCGGAAATGAGCAGTTCTTC. It specifies CASSRTRGSGGNEQFF.

V and J are TRBV20-1 and TRBJ2-7; 13 bases match TRBD2. V shed 4 bases and J 4 bases; nucleotides not matched to a gene: 7. CDR1 and CDR2 from the germline V gene are DFQATT and SNEGSKA (reference sequence). The CDR3 runs to 15 residues. CDR3 in DNA: TGCAGTGCTACCGGGACTAGCGGGGTTAGGTACGAGCAGTACTTC. Encoded protein: CSATGTSGVRYEQYF.

This clone is medium-sized (0.01 to 0.1%). The V gene is TRBV6-1, the J gene TRBJ1-6, with 8 bases matching TRBD1. Germline lookup yields CDR1 MNHNS and CDR2 SASEGT. The CDR3 has 15 amino acids. V lost 7 bases to trimming and J lost 10 bases; unmatched junction nucleotides: 12. CDR3 amino acids: CASTTTTGVGSPLHF. CDR3 nucleotide sequence: TGTGCCAGCACAACTACGACAGGGGTTGGGTCACCCCTCCACTTT.